This record looks at one T cell receptor beta chain sequence and its context. Its antigen specificity is not known. No base quality information exists; no much larger clone differs at one position. The data belong to a study of PD-1 blockade in classical Hodgkin lymphoma (TCRdb year 2020). With respect to the entire study: Nivolumab dosing was 3 mg/kg intravenously every 2 weeks, continuing until either disease progression or unacceptable toxicity. The study used TCR beta sequencing and CyTOF to define a peripheral blood immune signature of response to PD-1 blockade in classical Hodgkin lymphoma. The full study reports these points: By C4D1, a significant rise was seen in CD4+ TCR diversity but not in CD8+ TCR diversity (p=0.0027 vs p=0.16), and the rise was most apparent among complete responders (p=0.02). Lower diversity was seen in patients whose nivolumab began less than 1 year after ASCT, and these patients were left out of later analyses so that immune reconstitution would not confound the results. Trial patients achieving complete response had baseline diversity similar to newly diagnosed patients, whereas partial responders and progressors had significantly lower diversity. The study covered only a single clinical trial cohort, and the causes of the repertoire differences, possibly disease activity or prior therapy, were still not defined. Baseline TCR diversity was reported to be lower in newly diagnosed patients than in healthy donors, and even lower in relapsed/refractory patients.

Genomic DNA was isolated using the Qiagen DNeasy kit from unsorted PBMCs as well as from negatively selected CD4+ and CD8+ fractions. Amplification of TCR beta CDR3 regions was done by immunoSEQ multiplex PCR with primers that anneal to V and J segments. A synthetic immune receptor repertoire was used to minimize amplification bias, and any residual bias was removed computationally once sequencing was done. The source study handled its data this way. Custom Python scripts were used to quantify repertoire diversity as the Shannon entropy index. Unsorted, CD4+ and CD8+ repertoires were examined separately, except in combined analyses, for which CD4+ and CD8+ sequences were merged in silico. Clonal expansion was defined as at least a 2-fold frequency increase after treatment relative to C1D1, with a pseudocount of 0.5 for undetected baseline clones. Clones with 0 or 1 copy at C1D1 were defined as singleton clones, while clones with 2 or more copies were defined as non-singleton clones. By matching protein sequences in sorted samples from the same patient, clones expanded in unsorted samples were annotated as CD4+, CD8+ or unknown. Wilcoxon tests were applied to paired samples to test diversity changes from C1D1 to C4D1. The clones in this table, taken by TCRdb from immuneACCESS, are in-frame only. Not every clone is retained; where verified, under half of the shortfall comes from an unresolved V gene, and the cause of the rest is unknown. V and J calls and clone size are copied from that table; D and trimming were computed from the DNA. Across this sample there are roughly 26,000 clones, with around 86% seen only once. The ten largest clones capture around 2.6% of the sample.

The time point label on this specimen signifies: cycle 1 day 1 (C1D1), immediately before nivolumab initiation. Every trial patient had relapsed after autologous stem cell transplantation, and cohorts A, B and C differed in prior brentuximab vedotin exposure. A total of around 60 patients with relapsed/refractory classical Hodgkin lymphoma made up the trial cohort, and each patient's best overall response was complete response, partial response or progressive disease. Trial patients were treated with single-agent nivolumab in the multi-cohort phase II CheckMate 205 trial. An independent review committee assessed best overall response by applying the 2007 International Working Group response criteria. Trial PBMCs were collected immediately before nivolumab initiation (C1D1) and during therapy at cycle 2 day 1 and cycle 4 day 1. After peripheral blood was drawn into 8 mL Vacutainer Cell Preparation Tubes, PBMCs were isolated by centrifugation and then cryopreserved.

V loses 7 bases at its end and J loses 5 bases; junction bases beyond the gene matches: 13. The CDR3 has 16 amino acids, counting the end cysteine and phenylalanine. Just CDR3 DNA is preserved here, 48 bases in frame from base 1. CDR1 and CDR2, per the germline V gene, are MGHDK and SYGVNS. This chain is built from TRBV25-1 and TRBJ2-3, with 9 bases aligning to TRBD2. Source: peripheral blood mononuclear cells (PBMCs), taken at baseline. This clonotype was sampled from a human donor with classical Hodgkin lymphoma. The CDR3 reads CASIGAQRGAGDTQYF. The DNA sequence reads TGTGCCAGCATTGGAGCGCAGCGGGGGGCGGGAGATACGCAGTATTTT.